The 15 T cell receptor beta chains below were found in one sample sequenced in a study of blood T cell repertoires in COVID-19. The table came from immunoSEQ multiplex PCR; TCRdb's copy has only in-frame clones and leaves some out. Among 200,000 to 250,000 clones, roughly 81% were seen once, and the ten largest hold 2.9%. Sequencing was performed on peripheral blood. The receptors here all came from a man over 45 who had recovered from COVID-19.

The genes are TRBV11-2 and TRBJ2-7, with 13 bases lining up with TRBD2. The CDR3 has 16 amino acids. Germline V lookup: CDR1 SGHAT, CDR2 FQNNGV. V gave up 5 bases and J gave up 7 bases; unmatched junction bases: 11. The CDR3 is CASSPRGLAGLEEQYF. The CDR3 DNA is TGTGCCAGCAGCCCCCGGGGACTAGCGGGGCTGGAAGAGCAGTACTTC.

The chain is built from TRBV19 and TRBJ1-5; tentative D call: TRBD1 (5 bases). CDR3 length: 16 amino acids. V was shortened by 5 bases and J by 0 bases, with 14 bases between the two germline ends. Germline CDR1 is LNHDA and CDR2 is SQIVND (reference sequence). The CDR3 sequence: CASSLTVSISNQPQHF. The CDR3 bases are TGTGCCAGTAGTTTGACAGTTTCTATTAGCAATCAGCCCCAGCATTTT. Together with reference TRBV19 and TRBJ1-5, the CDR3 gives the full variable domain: DGGITQSPKYLFRKEGQNVTLSCEQNLNHDAMYWYRQDPGQGLRLIYYSQIVNDFQKGDIAEGYSVSREKKESFPLTVTSAQKNPTAFYLCASSLTVSISNQPQHFGDGTRLSIL.

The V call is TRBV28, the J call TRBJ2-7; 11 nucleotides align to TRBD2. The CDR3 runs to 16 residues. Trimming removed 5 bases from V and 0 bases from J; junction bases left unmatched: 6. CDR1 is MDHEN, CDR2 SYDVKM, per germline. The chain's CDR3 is CASSTPGLAGSYEQYF. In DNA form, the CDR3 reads TGTGCCAGCAGTACCCCCGGACTAGCGGGCTCCTACGAGCAGTACTTC.

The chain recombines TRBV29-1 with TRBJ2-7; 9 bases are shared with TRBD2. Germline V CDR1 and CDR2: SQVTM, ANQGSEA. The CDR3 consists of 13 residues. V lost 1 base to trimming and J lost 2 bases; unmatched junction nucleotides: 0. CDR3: CSVEGTSAYEQYF. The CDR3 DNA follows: TGCAGCGTTGAAGGGACTAGCGCCTACGAGCAGTACTTC.

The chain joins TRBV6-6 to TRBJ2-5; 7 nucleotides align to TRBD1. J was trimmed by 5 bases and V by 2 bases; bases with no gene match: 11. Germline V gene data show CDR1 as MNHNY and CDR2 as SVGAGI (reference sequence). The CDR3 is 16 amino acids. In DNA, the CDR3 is TGTGCCAGCAGTTACGACCGACAGGGTATCGGGGAGACCCAGTACTTC. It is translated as CASSYDRQGIGETQYF.

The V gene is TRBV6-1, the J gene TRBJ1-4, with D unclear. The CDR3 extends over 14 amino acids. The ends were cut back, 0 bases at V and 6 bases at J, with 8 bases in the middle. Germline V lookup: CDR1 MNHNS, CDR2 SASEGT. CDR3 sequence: CASSEANSHEKLFF. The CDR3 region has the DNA TGTGCCAGCAGTGAAGCGAACAGTCATGAAAAACTGTTTTTT.

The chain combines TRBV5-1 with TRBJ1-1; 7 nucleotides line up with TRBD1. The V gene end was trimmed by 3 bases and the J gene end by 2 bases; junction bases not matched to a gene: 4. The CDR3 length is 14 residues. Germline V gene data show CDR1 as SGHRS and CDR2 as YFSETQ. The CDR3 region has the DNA TGCGCCAGCAGCTCGGGACAGCATAACACTGAAGCTTTCTTT. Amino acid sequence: CASSSGQHNTEAFF.

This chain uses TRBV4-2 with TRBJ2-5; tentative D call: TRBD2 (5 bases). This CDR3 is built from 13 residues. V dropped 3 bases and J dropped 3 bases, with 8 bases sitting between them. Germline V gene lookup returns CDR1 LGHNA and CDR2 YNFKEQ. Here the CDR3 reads CASSHGNEETQYF. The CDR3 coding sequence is TGTGCCAGCAGCCACGGGAACGAAGAGACCCAGTACTTC.

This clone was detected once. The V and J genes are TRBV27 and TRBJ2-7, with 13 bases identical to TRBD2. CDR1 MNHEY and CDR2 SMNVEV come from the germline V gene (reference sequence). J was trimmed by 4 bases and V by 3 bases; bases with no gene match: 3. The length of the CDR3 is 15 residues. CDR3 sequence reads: CASSLGTSGAYEQYF. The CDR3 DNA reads TGTGCCAGCAGTTTGGGGACTAGCGGGGCATACGAGCAGTACTTC.

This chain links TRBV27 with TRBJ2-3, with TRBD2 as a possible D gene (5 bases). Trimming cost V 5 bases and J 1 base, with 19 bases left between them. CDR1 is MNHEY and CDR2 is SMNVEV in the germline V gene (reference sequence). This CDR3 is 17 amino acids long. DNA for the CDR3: TGTGCCAGCAGTAAACCCGGGAAGGGCCTTCGCACAGATACGCAGTATTTT. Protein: CASSKPGKGLRTDTQYF.

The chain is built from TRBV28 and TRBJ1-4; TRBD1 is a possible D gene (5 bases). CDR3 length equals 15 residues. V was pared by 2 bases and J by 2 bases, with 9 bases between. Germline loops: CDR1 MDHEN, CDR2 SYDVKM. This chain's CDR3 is CASSLLGGTNEKLFF. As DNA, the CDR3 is TGTGCCAGCAGTTTACTCGGGGGGACTAATGAAAAACTGTTTTTT.

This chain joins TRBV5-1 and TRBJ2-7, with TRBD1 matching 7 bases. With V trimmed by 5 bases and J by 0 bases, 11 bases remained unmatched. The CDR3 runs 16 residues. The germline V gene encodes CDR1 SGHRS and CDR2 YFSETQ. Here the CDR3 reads CASSSTLGQHSYEQYF. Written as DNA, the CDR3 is TGCGCCAGCAGTTCCACCCTGGGACAGCACTCCTACGAGCAGTACTTC. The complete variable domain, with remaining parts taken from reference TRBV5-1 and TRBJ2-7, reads KAGVTQTPRYLIKTRGQQVTLSCSPISGHRSVSWYQQTPGQGLQFLFEYFSETQRNKGNFPGRFSGRQFSNSRSEMNVSTLELGDSALYLCASSSTLGQHSYEQYFGPGTRLTVT.

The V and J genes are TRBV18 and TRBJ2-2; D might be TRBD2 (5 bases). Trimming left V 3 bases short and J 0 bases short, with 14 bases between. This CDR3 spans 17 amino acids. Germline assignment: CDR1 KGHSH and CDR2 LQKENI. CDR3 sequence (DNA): TGTGCCAGCTCACCTAGACACGACGGGGCGAACACCGGGGAGCTGTTTTTT. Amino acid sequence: CASSPRHDGANTGELFF.

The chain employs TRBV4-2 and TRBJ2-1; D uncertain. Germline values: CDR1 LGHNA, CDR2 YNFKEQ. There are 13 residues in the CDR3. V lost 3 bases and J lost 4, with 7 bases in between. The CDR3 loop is CASSHVPYNEQFF. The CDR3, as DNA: TGTGCCAGCAGCCATGTCCCATACAATGAGCAGTTCTTC.

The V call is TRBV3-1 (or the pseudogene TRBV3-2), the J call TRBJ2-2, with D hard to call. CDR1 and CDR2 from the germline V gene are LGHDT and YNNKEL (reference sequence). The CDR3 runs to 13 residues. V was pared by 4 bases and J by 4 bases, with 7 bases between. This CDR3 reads CASSLRGTGELFF. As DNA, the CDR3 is TGTGCCAGCAGCCTAAGAGGCACCGGGGAGCTGTTTTTT.